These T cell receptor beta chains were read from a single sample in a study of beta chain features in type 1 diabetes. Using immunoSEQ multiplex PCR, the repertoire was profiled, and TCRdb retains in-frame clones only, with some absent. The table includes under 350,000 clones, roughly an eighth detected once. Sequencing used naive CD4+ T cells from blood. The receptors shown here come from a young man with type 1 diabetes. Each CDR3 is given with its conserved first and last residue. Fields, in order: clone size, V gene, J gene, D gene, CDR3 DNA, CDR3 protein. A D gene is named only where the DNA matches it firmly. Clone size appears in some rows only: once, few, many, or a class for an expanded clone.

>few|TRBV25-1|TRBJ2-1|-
TGTGCCAGCAGTAACAGATACAATGAGCAGTTCTTC
CASSNRYNEQFF
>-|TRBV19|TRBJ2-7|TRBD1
TGTGCCAGTAGTACGGACAGGGCGGGGGAGCAGTACTTC
CASSTDRAGEQYF
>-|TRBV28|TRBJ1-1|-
TGTGCCAGCAGTTTAGGGACATCTCAAGCTTTCTTT
CASSLGTSQAFF
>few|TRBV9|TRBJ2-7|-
TGTGCCAGCAGCGTAGCCGAGGGAAAGCAGTACTTC
CASSVAEGKQYF
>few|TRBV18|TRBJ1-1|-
TGTGCCAGCTCACCCAGGGCCATGAACACTGAAGCTTTCTTT
CASSPRAMNTEAFF
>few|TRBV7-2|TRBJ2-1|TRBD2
TGTGCCAGCAGCATCTTACTAGCGGGGATCTACAATGAGCAGTTCTTC
CASSILLAGIYNEQFF
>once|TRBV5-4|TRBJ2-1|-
TGTGCCAGCAGCTTGGACAGTAACAATGAGCAGTTCTTC
CASSLDSNNEQFF
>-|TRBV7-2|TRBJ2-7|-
TGTGCCAGCAGCGTCTCCGCGGGCGGGGTCTACGAGCAGTACTTC
CASSVSAGGVYEQYF
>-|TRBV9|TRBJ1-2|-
TGTGCCAGCAGCGCAACAGGGCAGGGAAATGGCTACACCTTC
CASSATGQGNGYTF
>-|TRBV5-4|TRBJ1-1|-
TGTGCCGGCCATCGGGGGAACACTGAAGCTTTCTTT
CAGHRGNTEAFF
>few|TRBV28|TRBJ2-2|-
TGTGCCAGCAGTGTACAGGAGAACACCGGGGAGCTGTTTTTT
CASSVQENTGELFF
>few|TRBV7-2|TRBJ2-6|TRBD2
TGTGCCAGCAGCCTTAGACTAGCCGTGAGCTCTGGGGCCAACGTCCTGACTTTC
CASSLRLAVSSGANVLTF
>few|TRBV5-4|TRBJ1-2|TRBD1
TGTGCCAGCAGTGCCACAGGGGGTAGTAATGGCTACACCTTC
CASSATGGSNGYTF
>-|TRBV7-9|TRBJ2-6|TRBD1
TGTGCCAGCAGCCGGGGGACAGGGAGAGGGGCCAACGTCCTGACTTTC
CASSRGTGRGANVLTF
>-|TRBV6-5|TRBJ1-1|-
TGTGCCAGCGTGGGCTGGGGGGGAACTGAAGCTTTCTTT
CASVGWGGTEAFF
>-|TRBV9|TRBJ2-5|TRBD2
TGTGCCAGCAGCGACAGAGGTCTAGCGGGACAAGAGACCCAGTACTTC
CASSDRGLAGQETQYF
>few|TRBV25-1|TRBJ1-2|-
TGTGCCAGCAGTGCAATCGGGGGGAAGGGTAGCGGCTACACCTTC
CASSAIGGKGSGYTF
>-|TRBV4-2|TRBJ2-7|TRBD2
TGTGCCAGCAGTCGGGGGGGACTAGGGACTACCTACGAGCAGTACTTC
CASSRGGLGTTYEQYF
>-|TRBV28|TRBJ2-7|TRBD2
TGTGCCAGCACCCCCGGGACTAACTCCTACGAGCAGTACTTC
CASTPGTNSYEQYF
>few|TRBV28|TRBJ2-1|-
TGTGCCAGCAGTGTCGGGACACCAAATGAGCAGTTCTTC
CASSVGTPNEQFF
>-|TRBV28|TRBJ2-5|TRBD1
TGTGCCAGCGAACTTCAGGGGGCTGTAAAGACCCAGTACTTC
CASELQGAVKTQYF
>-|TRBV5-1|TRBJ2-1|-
TGCGCCAGCAGTCCAGGGAATTGGGGCAATGAGCAGTTCTTC
CASSPGNWGNEQFF
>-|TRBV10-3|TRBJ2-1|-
TGTGCCATCAGCTCGGACTACCAATTCTACAATGAGCAGTTCTTC
CAISSDYQFYNEQFF